This is a list of T cell receptor beta chains from one sample in a study of T cells in Graves' hyperthyroidism and ophthalmopathy. Using its own MiXCR run on the multiplex PCR reads, TCRdb lists one record per CDR3 protein. The table lists around 190,000 distinct CDR3 sequences, over 15% of them singletons. The sequenced material came from blood. These receptors were obtained from a woman in her 50s with Graves' hyperthyroidism. CDR3s include the opening cysteine and the closing phenylalanine or tryptophan. A D gene is named only where the DNA matches it firmly. Size values are once, few and many counts, or a class for expanded clones, and some rows have none.

J: TRBJ1-1; D: .; size: many; V: TRBV7-8; CDR3: CASSYSTGNTEAFF; DNA: TGTGCCAGCAGCTATTCTACAGGGAACACTGAAGCTTTCTTT
J: TRBJ2-1; D: .; size: few; V: TRBV20-1; CDR3: CSASRGALSSYNEQFF; DNA: TGCAGTGCTAGCCGGGGGGCTTTGAGCTCCTACAATGAGCAGTTCTTC
J: TRBJ2-3; D: TRBD1; size: many; V: TRBV7-2; CDR3: CASSTTGSGTDTQYF; DNA: TGTGCCAGCAGCACGACAGGGTCGGGCACAGATACGCAGTATTTT
J: TRBJ1-2; D: TRBD1; size: many; V: TRBV4-1; CDR3: CASSTATGSSGYTF; DNA: TGCGCCAGCAGCACAGCGACAGGGTCCTCTGGCTACACCTTC
J: TRBJ1-5; D: .; size: .; V: TRBV20-1; CDR3: CSATGNQPQHF; DNA: TGCAGTGCTACAGGTAATCAGCCCCAGCATTTT
J: TRBJ2-1; D: TRBD2; size: .; V: TRBV6-2/TRBV6-3; CDR3: CASSFSPGGAVSGEQFF; DNA: TGTGCCAGCAGTTTTTCACCCGGGGGGGCGGTAAGTGGGGAGCAGTTCTTC
J: TRBJ1-6; D: .; size: few; V: TRBV5-1; CDR3: CASSDGTFNSPLHF; DNA: TGCGCCAGCAGTGACGGGACATTTAATTCACCCCTCCACTTT
J: TRBJ1-1; D: TRBD1; size: many; V: TRBV10-2; CDR3: CASSGTVPRAFF; DNA: TGCGCCAGCTCTGGGACAGTCCCGCGGGCTTTCTTT
J: TRBJ2-1; D: .; size: many; V: TRBV20-1; CDR3: CSAPFGGPKDEQFF; DNA: TGCAGTGCTCCTTTCGGGGGGCCGAAAGATGAGCAGTTCTTC
J: TRBJ2-3; D: .; size: many; V: TRBV7-9; CDR3: CASSLLQGRSTDTQYF; DNA: TGTGCCAGCAGCTTATTACAGGGACGCAGCACAGATACGCAGTATTTT
J: TRBJ2-7; D: TRBD2; size: many; V: TRBV7-2; CDR3: CASSLISSGGTYEQYF; DNA: TGTGCCAGCAGCTTAATATCCAGCGGGGGTACCTACGAGCAGTACTTC
J: TRBJ1-1; D: .; size: many; V: TRBV7-9; CDR3: CASSKDSHSTEAFF; DNA: TGTGCCAGCAGCAAGGACAGTCACTCAACTGAAGCTTTCTTT
J: TRBJ2-5; D: .; size: many; V: TRBV6-2/TRBV6-3; CDR3: CASRKRVETQYF; DNA: TGTGCCAGCAGAAAACGGGTGGAGACCCAGTACTTC
J: TRBJ1-5; D: .; size: many; V: TRBV2; CDR3: CASSERVRVNQPQHF; DNA: TGTGCCAGCAGTGAAAGGGTGAGAGTCAATCAGCCCCAGCATTTT
J: TRBJ2-2; D: TRBD2; size: many; V: TRBV19; CDR3: CASSVAGGIFTGELFF; DNA: TGTGCCAGTAGCGTAGCGGGGGGGATCTTCACCGGGGAGCTGTTTTTT
J: TRBJ1-2; D: .; size: many; V: TRBV20-1; CDR3: CSARDPRVSPNYGYTF; DNA: TGCAGTGCTAGAGATCCCCGGGTCAGCCCTAACTATGGCTACACCTTC
J: TRBJ1-6; D: TRBD1; size: many; V: TRBV14; CDR3: CASSPWTGTNSPLHF; DNA: TGTGCCAGCAGCCCCTGGACAGGGACTAATTCACCCCTCCACTTT
J: TRBJ1-1; D: .; size: many; V: TRBV15; CDR3: CATSRDISNTEAFF; DNA: TGTGCCACCAGCAGAGACATTTCTAACACTGAAGCTTTCTTT
J: TRBJ1-6; D: TRBD1; size: many; V: TRBV20-1; CDR3: CSARVFGQGDSPLHF; DNA: TGCAGTGCTAGAGTCTTCGGACAGGGAGATTCACCCCTCCACTTT